One and the same sample provided the 10 T cell receptor beta chains below, sequenced in a study of T cells expressing NK-cell markers. One entry per CDR3 protein, without DNA, is what TCRdb gives after re-calling the 5' RACE reads. The sample has under 500,000 distinct CDR3 sequences. The source material was blood T cells: a sorted CD56 or NKG2C T cell subset, CD4+ or CD8+ T cells, or bulk PBMC T cells (not recorded which). These receptors were taken from a woman aged 18 to 69 in good health.

The chain uses TRBV7-3 and TRBJ2-1; TCRdb proposes TRBD1, but this gene call is untestable without DNA. The CDR3 contains 17 residues. The germline V gene has CDR1 SGHTA and CDR2 FQGTGA. The CDR3 sequence is CASSLSPLTSSYNEQFF. The full variable domain, in which reference TRBV7-3 and TRBJ2-1 provide the parts outside the CDR3, is GAGVSQTPSNKVTEKGKYVELRCDPISGHTALYWYRQSLGQGPEFLIYFQGTGAADDSGLPNDRFFAVRPEGSVSTLKIQRTERGDSAVYLCASSLSPLTSSYNEQFFGPGTRLTVL.

The rearrangement uses TRBV6-5 and TRBJ2-7; the TCRdb call, TRBD1, lacks DNA for checking. The CDR3 contains 14 residues. Per the germline V gene, CDR1 is MNHEY and CDR2 is SVGAGI. CDR3 residues: CASSYGTDVGEQYF.

The chain has TRBV11-2 and TRBJ2-1; TCRdb calls TRBD2, which cannot be checked without DNA. This CDR3 comprises 18 residues. CDR1 and CDR2 (germline): SGHAT, FQNNGV. CDR3 amino acids: CASSSRGTSGRSYNEQFF.

V is TRBV2 and J is TRBJ2-2. Looked up from germline, CDR1 is SNHLY and CDR2 is FYNNEI. The CDR3 is made up of 11 amino acids. CDR3 in amino acids: CASKGTGELFF.

The chain employs TRBV7-9 and TRBJ1-1. The CDR3 is 12 amino acids. The germline V gene encodes CDR1 SEHNR and CDR2 FQNEAQ (reference sequence). The CDR3 protein is CASTQGGAEAFF.

The chain couples TRBV4-2 to TRBJ2-1; TCRdb designates TRBD1, a call that cannot be tested without DNA. The CDR3 length is 15 residues. The germline V gene encodes CDR1 LGHNA and CDR2 YNFKEQ. The CDR3 here is CASSQEGEAYNEQFF.

J is TRBJ2-5 and V is TRBV4-3. CDR3 length: 15 residues. Germline V gene sequence: CDR1 LGHNA, CDR2 YSLEER. The CDR3: CASSQELGYRETQYF.

V usage is TRBV7-9 and J usage is TRBJ1-2; TCRdb proposes TRBD1, but this gene call is untestable without DNA. Germline V gene data show CDR1 as SEHNR and CDR2 as FQNEAQ (reference sequence). The CDR3 has 17 residues. This chain's CDR3 is CASSPPGDRGGYGGYTF.

The chain has TRBV12-3 or TRBV12-4 and TRBJ1-2. The CDR3 covers 13 residues. This chain's CDR3 is CASSPPEYYGYTF.

The J gene is TRBJ2-3, the V gene TRBV29-1; TCRdb calls TRBD2, which cannot be checked without DNA. Germline-derived CDR1 and CDR2 are SQVTM and ANQGSEA. The CDR3 runs to 16 residues. CDR3 sequence: CSVVPAEAGPTDTQYF.